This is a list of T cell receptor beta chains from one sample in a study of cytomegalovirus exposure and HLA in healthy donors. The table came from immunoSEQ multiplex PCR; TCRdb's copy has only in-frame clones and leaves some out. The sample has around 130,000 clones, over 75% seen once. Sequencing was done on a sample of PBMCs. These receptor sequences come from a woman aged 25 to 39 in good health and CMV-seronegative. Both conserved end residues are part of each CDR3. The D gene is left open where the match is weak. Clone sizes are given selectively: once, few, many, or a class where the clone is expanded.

cdr3_nt: TGTGCCAGCAGCCAACAAACAGGGCAGTACGAGCAGTACTTC
cdr3_aa: CASSQQTGQYEQYF
d_call: .
j_call: TRBJ2-7
v_call: TRBV11-2
clone_size: .

cdr3_nt: TGTGCCAGCAGAAGACTAGTCGGGGCGCAGTATTTT
cdr3_aa: CASRRLVGAQYF
d_call: .
j_call: TRBJ2-3
v_call: TRBV2
clone_size: .

cdr3_nt: TGTGCCAGCTCACTCATACCCGGGGGGGCAGGAGATACGCAGTATTTT
cdr3_aa: CASSLIPGGAGDTQYF
d_call: TRBD2
j_call: TRBJ2-3
v_call: TRBV18
clone_size: .

cdr3_nt: TGTGCCAGCAGGACCGAGACAGGGGCCCCCTACGAGCAGTACTTC
cdr3_aa: CASRTETGAPYEQYF
d_call: TRBD1
j_call: TRBJ2-7
v_call: TRBV6-1
clone_size: .

cdr3_nt: TGTGCCAGCAGCGCCAGCCGGGGGGACTCCTACGAGCAGTACTTC
cdr3_aa: CASSASRGDSYEQYF
d_call: TRBD2
j_call: TRBJ2-7
v_call: TRBV9
clone_size: .

cdr3_nt: TGTGCCAGCAGCACCGACAGGGGGCTAGGAGAGACCCAGTACTTC
cdr3_aa: CASSTDRGLGETQYF
d_call: TRBD1
j_call: TRBJ2-5
v_call: TRBV7-2
clone_size: few

cdr3_nt: TGTGCCAGTAGGGAAGGGGGACAGAACACCGGGGAGCTGTTTTTT
cdr3_aa: CASREGGQNTGELFF
d_call: .
j_call: TRBJ2-2
v_call: TRBV19
clone_size: .

cdr3_nt: TGTGCCAGCAGTTACTACCTACAGGGGCCCTACGAGCAGTACTTC
cdr3_aa: CASSYYLQGPYEQYF
d_call: TRBD1
j_call: TRBJ2-7
v_call: TRBV6-5
clone_size: .

cdr3_nt: TGTGCCAGCAGTTCCACGGGGATTCGTTCACCCCTCCACTTT
cdr3_aa: CASSSTGIRSPLHF
d_call: .
j_call: TRBJ1-6
v_call: TRBV27
clone_size: .

cdr3_nt: TGTGCCAGCAGTGAAAGCATGTGGGACACGACTTACTACGAGCAGTACTTC
cdr3_aa: CASSESMWDTTYYEQYF
d_call: .
j_call: TRBJ2-7
v_call: TRBV28
clone_size: .

cdr3_nt: TGTGCCAGCAGTCCCGACAGGGTTTATCAGCCCCAGCATTTT
cdr3_aa: CASSPDRVYQPQHF
d_call: TRBD1
j_call: TRBJ1-5
v_call: TRBV6-1
clone_size: .

cdr3_nt: TGTGCCTGGAGTGTACGGAGGTCGGCCTCCGACCTCTACGAGCAGTACTTC
cdr3_aa: CAWSVRRSASDLYEQYF
d_call: .
j_call: TRBJ2-7
v_call: TRBV30
clone_size: .

cdr3_nt: TGTGCCAGCAGCGGGACAGGGTCGAATGAGCAGTTCTTC
cdr3_aa: CASSGTGSNEQFF
d_call: TRBD1
j_call: TRBJ2-1
v_call: TRBV6-1
clone_size: .

cdr3_nt: TGCGCCAGCAGGGCGCAAACCCGGGTCTACTCTGGGGCCAACGTCCTGACTTTC
cdr3_aa: CASRAQTRVYSGANVLTF
d_call: .
j_call: TRBJ2-6
v_call: TRBV5-1
clone_size: .

cdr3_nt: TGTGCCAGCAGCTCTATGGTGGGGGGCTACAATGAGCAGTTCTTC
cdr3_aa: CASSSMVGGYNEQFF
d_call: .
j_call: TRBJ2-1
v_call: TRBV5-4
clone_size: once

cdr3_nt: TGTGCTTTCGACAGGGGGCAATCAGATACGCAGTATTTT
cdr3_aa: CAFDRGQSDTQYF
d_call: TRBD1
j_call: TRBJ2-3
v_call: TRBV30
clone_size: .

cdr3_nt: TGCGCCAGCAGGCAAGGACTAGCGGGGGGGATTGGTGATACGCAGTATTTT
cdr3_aa: CASRQGLAGGIGDTQYF
d_call: TRBD2
j_call: TRBJ2-3
v_call: TRBV4-3
clone_size: .

cdr3_nt: TGTGCCAGCAGCCTCGACAGGGGACCACCCCTCCACTTT
cdr3_aa: CASSLDRGPPLHF
d_call: TRBD1
j_call: TRBJ1-6
v_call: TRBV11-2
clone_size: .

cdr3_nt: TGTGCCAGCAGTCCCCCCGGACACCGAGGCTACACCTTC
cdr3_aa: CASSPPGHRGYTF
d_call: .
j_call: TRBJ1-2
v_call: TRBV6-6
clone_size: .

cdr3_nt: TGCGCCAGCAGCTCCCAGCCCGACAGGACGAACACCGGGGAGCTGTTTTTT
cdr3_aa: CASSSQPDRTNTGELFF
d_call: .
j_call: TRBJ2-2
v_call: TRBV5-1
clone_size: .

cdr3_nt: TGTGCCACCAGCCAAATGACAGGGTCCCATTCTGGGGCCAACGTCCTGACTTTC
cdr3_aa: CATSQMTGSHSGANVLTF
d_call: TRBD1
j_call: TRBJ2-6
v_call: TRBV15
clone_size: .

cdr3_nt: TGCGCCAGCAGCCCCGGGGGGATCCCCGAGCAGTACTTC
cdr3_aa: CASSPGGIPEQYF
d_call: TRBD2
j_call: TRBJ2-7
v_call: TRBV5-1
clone_size: .

cdr3_nt: TGTGCCAGTAGTCCCGGTGGGGGGGCGTTGGAGGAAAAACTGTTTTTT
cdr3_aa: CASSPGGGALEEKLFF
d_call: .
j_call: TRBJ1-4
v_call: TRBV19
clone_size: .

cdr3_nt: TGTGCCAGCAGTTACCTCCCGACAGGAGCCAACACTGAAGCTTTCTTT
cdr3_aa: CASSYLPTGANTEAFF
d_call: .
j_call: TRBJ1-1
v_call: TRBV6-5
clone_size: .

cdr3_nt: TGTGCCAGCAGCCCCGGTTTAGATGGATCGAGGGATTCACCCCTCCACTTT
cdr3_aa: CASSPGLDGSRDSPLHF
d_call: .
j_call: TRBJ1-6
v_call: TRBV9
clone_size: .

cdr3_nt: TGTGCCAGTAGTATAGTAGCCGGGGAGCTGTTTTTT
cdr3_aa: CASSIVAGELFF
d_call: .
j_call: TRBJ2-2
v_call: TRBV19
clone_size: .

cdr3_nt: TGCGCCAGCAGCTCGCGGACAGGGAAGACTGAAGCTTTCTTT
cdr3_aa: CASSSRTGKTEAFF
d_call: TRBD1
j_call: TRBJ1-1
v_call: TRBV5-1
clone_size: .

cdr3_nt: TGTGCCAGCACTCAGGGTTGGGGGGGGGTCAAGGATACGCAGTATTTT
cdr3_aa: CASTQGWGGVKDTQYF
d_call: TRBD2
j_call: TRBJ2-3
v_call: TRBV27
clone_size: once

cdr3_nt: TGTGCCAGCAGTGAAATCCCTAGCGGGGGCACAGATACGCAGTATTTT
cdr3_aa: CASSEIPSGGTDTQYF
d_call: TRBD2
j_call: TRBJ2-3
v_call: TRBV6-4
clone_size: once